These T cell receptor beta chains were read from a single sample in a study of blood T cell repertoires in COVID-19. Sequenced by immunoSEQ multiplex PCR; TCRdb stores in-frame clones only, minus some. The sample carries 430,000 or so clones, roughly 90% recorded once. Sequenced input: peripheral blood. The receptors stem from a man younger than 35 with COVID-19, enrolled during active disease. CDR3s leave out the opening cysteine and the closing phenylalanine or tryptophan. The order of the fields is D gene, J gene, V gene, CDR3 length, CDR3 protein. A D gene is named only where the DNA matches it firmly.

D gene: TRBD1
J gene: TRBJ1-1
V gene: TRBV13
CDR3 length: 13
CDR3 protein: ASSYPTGVNTEAF

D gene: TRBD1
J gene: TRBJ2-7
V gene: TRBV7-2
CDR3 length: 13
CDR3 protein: ASSLIMDRAHEQY

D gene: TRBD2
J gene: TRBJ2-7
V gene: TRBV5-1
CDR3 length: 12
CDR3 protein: ASSLSGRAYEQY

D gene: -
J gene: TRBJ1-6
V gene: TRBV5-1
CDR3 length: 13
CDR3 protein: ASSAEGTYNSPLH

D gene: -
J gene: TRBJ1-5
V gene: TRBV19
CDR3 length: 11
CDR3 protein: ASKLSSNQPQH

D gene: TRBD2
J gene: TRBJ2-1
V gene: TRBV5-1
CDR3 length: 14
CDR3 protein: ASSLESGGVYNEQF

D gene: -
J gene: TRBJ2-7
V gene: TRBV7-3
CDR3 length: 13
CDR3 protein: ASTIRDSQTGEQY

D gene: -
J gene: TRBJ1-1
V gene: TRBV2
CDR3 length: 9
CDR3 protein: ASSEGGTRL

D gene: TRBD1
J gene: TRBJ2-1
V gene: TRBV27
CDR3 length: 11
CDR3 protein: ASSIGQGIEQF

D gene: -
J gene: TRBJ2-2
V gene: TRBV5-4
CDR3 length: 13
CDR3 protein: ASSLRGGNTGELF

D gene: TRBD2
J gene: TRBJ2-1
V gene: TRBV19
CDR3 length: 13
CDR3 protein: ASSMGSGRANEQF

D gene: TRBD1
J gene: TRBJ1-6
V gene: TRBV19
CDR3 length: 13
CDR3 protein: ASTLDRGRNSPLH

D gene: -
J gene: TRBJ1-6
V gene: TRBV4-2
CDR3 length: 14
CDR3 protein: ASSQDLQGGNSPLH

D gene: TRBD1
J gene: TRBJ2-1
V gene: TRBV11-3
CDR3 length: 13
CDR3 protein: ASSGTGGAYNEQF

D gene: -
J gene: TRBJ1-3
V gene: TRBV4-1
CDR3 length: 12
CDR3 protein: ASSPLHGGNTMY

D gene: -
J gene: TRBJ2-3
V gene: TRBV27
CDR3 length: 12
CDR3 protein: ASSLVVPTDTQY

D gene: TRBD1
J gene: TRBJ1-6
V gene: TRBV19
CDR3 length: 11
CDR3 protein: ASSTDRDSPLH

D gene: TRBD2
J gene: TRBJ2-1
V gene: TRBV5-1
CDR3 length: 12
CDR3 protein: ASSSAGGYNEQF

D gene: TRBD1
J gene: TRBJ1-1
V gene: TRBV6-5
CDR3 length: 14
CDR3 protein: ASSYHRTGMNTEAF

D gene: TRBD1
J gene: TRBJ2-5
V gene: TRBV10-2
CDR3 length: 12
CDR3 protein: ASSESGTGETQY

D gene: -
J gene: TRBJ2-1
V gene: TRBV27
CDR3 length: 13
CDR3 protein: ASSFVRGHYNEQF

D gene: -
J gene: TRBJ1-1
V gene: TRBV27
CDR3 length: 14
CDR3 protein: ASSPLSRRENTEAF

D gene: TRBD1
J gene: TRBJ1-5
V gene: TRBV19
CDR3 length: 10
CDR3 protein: ASSQGAQPQH

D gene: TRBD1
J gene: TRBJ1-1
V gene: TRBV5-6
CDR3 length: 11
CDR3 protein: ASTEGAKTEAF

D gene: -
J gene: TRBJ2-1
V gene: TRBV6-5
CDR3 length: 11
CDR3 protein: ASSLSPYNEQF

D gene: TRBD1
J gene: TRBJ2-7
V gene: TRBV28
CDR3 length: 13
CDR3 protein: ASRTGPGQGIEQY

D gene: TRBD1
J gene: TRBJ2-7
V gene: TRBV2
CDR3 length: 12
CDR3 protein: ASVRQGSVYEQY

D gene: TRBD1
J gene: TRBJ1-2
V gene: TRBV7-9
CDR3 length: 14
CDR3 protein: ASSQRTGALDRGYT

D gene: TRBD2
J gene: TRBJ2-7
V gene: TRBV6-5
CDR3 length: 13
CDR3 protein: ASRKGTSGPWEQY

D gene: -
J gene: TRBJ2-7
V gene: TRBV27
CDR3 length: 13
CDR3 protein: ASSLAGAVVYEQY